The rows below give T cell receptor beta chains drawn from one sample of a study of blood T cell repertoires in COVID-19. Here immunoSEQ multiplex PCR was the method, and the copy in TCRdb shows in-frame clones only, minus some. The repertoire has around 250,000 clones, 86% of them found once; the top ten carry less than 4%. The sequenced sample consisted of peripheral blood. These receptors were obtained from a man aged 18 to 35 with active or convalescent COVID-19. The conserved cysteine and the conserved F or W are not part of the CDR3 here. Fields, in order: J gene, D gene, V gene, clone size, CDR3 protein. D genes are given only for firm matches. Size is omitted from some rows. Given values are once, few, many or a class for expanded clones.

j_call: TRBJ1-5
d_call: TRBD1
v_call: TRBV28
clone_size: NA
cdr3_aa: ASSPGQGNQPQH

j_call: TRBJ1-6
d_call: NA
v_call: TRBV11-3
clone_size: NA
cdr3_aa: ASSLDSGAYNSPLH

j_call: TRBJ2-7
d_call: NA
v_call: TRBV12-3/TRBV12-4
clone_size: once
cdr3_aa: ASSPGTPGEQY

j_call: TRBJ2-5
d_call: NA
v_call: TRBV2
clone_size: NA
cdr3_aa: ASKPARWETQY

j_call: TRBJ2-3
d_call: NA
v_call: TRBV27
clone_size: NA
cdr3_aa: ASSLGAGATDTQY

j_call: TRBJ1-5
d_call: TRBD1
v_call: TRBV2
clone_size: few
cdr3_aa: ASSATGGRQPQH

j_call: TRBJ1-1
d_call: NA
v_call: TRBV7-9
clone_size: NA
cdr3_aa: ASSFGFGTGDEAF

j_call: TRBJ1-3
d_call: NA
v_call: TRBV6-1
clone_size: NA
cdr3_aa: ASSETLIGRGAGNTIY

j_call: TRBJ1-5
d_call: NA
v_call: TRBV7-6
clone_size: once
cdr3_aa: ASSFRDTDSNQPQH

j_call: TRBJ1-5
d_call: TRBD1
v_call: TRBV7-2
clone_size: once
cdr3_aa: ASSLDRGVTQPQH

j_call: TRBJ2-3
d_call: TRBD2
v_call: TRBV30
clone_size: many
cdr3_aa: AWSFSGVQDTQY

j_call: TRBJ1-2
d_call: NA
v_call: TRBV7-2
clone_size: NA
cdr3_aa: ASSSTTQALGGYT

j_call: TRBJ2-3
d_call: NA
v_call: TRBV24-1
clone_size: NA
cdr3_aa: ATSTPSPDTQY

j_call: TRBJ2-1
d_call: TRBD2
v_call: TRBV2
clone_size: NA
cdr3_aa: ASSEGLAGGPVTYNEQF

j_call: TRBJ2-7
d_call: NA
v_call: TRBV10-3
clone_size: NA
cdr3_aa: AISEVRGLDEQY

j_call: TRBJ2-3
d_call: NA
v_call: TRBV11-3
clone_size: NA
cdr3_aa: ASSFTRNTDTQY

j_call: TRBJ2-2
d_call: TRBD1
v_call: TRBV30
clone_size: NA
cdr3_aa: AWRNRGGNTGELF

j_call: TRBJ1-1
d_call: NA
v_call: TRBV9
clone_size: NA
cdr3_aa: ASSVGGRNTEAF

j_call: TRBJ2-1
d_call: NA
v_call: TRBV7-2
clone_size: NA
cdr3_aa: ASSLKWDSPRWQF

j_call: TRBJ1-2
d_call: NA
v_call: TRBV4-3
clone_size: NA
cdr3_aa: ASSQSDRGSYGYT

j_call: TRBJ2-5
d_call: NA
v_call: TRBV5-1
clone_size: NA
cdr3_aa: ASSLGQGLETQY

j_call: TRBJ1-1
d_call: TRBD1
v_call: TRBV6-6
clone_size: NA
cdr3_aa: ASTLTGTNTEAF

j_call: TRBJ2-7
d_call: TRBD2
v_call: TRBV5-1
clone_size: once
cdr3_aa: ASSLVSSGTYEQY

j_call: TRBJ1-6
d_call: TRBD1
v_call: TRBV14
clone_size: NA
cdr3_aa: ASSILGQGGSPLH

j_call: TRBJ1-1
d_call: NA
v_call: TRBV2
clone_size: NA
cdr3_aa: ASSEDRLNTEAF

j_call: TRBJ2-3
d_call: NA
v_call: TRBV7-6
clone_size: NA
cdr3_aa: ASRRSTGDTQY

j_call: TRBJ2-3
d_call: NA
v_call: TRBV9
clone_size: NA
cdr3_aa: ASSVGTFLSDTQY

j_call: TRBJ1-5
d_call: NA
v_call: TRBV12-5
clone_size: NA
cdr3_aa: ASNGQNSNQPQH

j_call: TRBJ2-7
d_call: TRBD2
v_call: TRBV9
clone_size: NA
cdr3_aa: ASSAAGTSSYEQY

j_call: TRBJ1-1
d_call: NA
v_call: TRBV19
clone_size: NA
cdr3_aa: ASCVSVNTEAF

j_call: TRBJ2-5
d_call: NA
v_call: TRBV7-3
clone_size: NA
cdr3_aa: ASSLTYQETQY

j_call: TRBJ2-1
d_call: NA
v_call: TRBV7-3
clone_size: NA
cdr3_aa: ASSLNLADNEQF

j_call: TRBJ2-1
d_call: NA
v_call: TRBV9
clone_size: NA
cdr3_aa: ASSGDPRGEQF

j_call: TRBJ1-2
d_call: NA
v_call: TRBV28
clone_size: NA
cdr3_aa: ASRTQGKNGYT

j_call: TRBJ2-3
d_call: NA
v_call: TRBV2
clone_size: once
cdr3_aa: ASVNTDTQY

j_call: TRBJ2-1
d_call: TRBD2
v_call: TRBV6-5
clone_size: NA
cdr3_aa: ASSSGLVSYNEQF

j_call: TRBJ2-2
d_call: TRBD1
v_call: TRBV24-1
clone_size: NA
cdr3_aa: ATSGQGSNTGELF

j_call: TRBJ2-6
d_call: NA
v_call: TRBV19
clone_size: NA
cdr3_aa: ASTRTPRAGANVLT

j_call: TRBJ1-5
d_call: NA
v_call: TRBV7-9
clone_size: NA
cdr3_aa: ASSGGAFGQPQH

j_call: TRBJ2-3
d_call: TRBD1
v_call: TRBV10-3
clone_size: few
cdr3_aa: AISESTGGTGDTQY

j_call: TRBJ2-3
d_call: NA
v_call: TRBV24-1
clone_size: NA
cdr3_aa: ATSDIGETLQY

j_call: TRBJ2-3
d_call: NA
v_call: TRBV27
clone_size: NA
cdr3_aa: ASSLVQGATDTQY

j_call: TRBJ2-5
d_call: TRBD1
v_call: TRBV4-2
clone_size: NA
cdr3_aa: ASSQGGRQGEETQY

j_call: TRBJ2-7
d_call: NA
v_call: TRBV9
clone_size: NA
cdr3_aa: ASSTEKGLASKEQY

j_call: TRBJ2-3
d_call: NA
v_call: TRBV4-2
clone_size: NA
cdr3_aa: ASSQVGSPPQY

j_call: TRBJ1-5
d_call: NA
v_call: TRBV21-1
clone_size: NA
cdr3_aa: ASTRGGEG

j_call: TRBJ1-1
d_call: NA
v_call: TRBV11-2
clone_size: NA
cdr3_aa: ASRLSGNTEAF

j_call: TRBJ2-1
d_call: TRBD2
v_call: TRBV24-1
clone_size: NA
cdr3_aa: ATSDPTSGGNNEQF

j_call: TRBJ2-5
d_call: NA
v_call: TRBV5-4
clone_size: NA
cdr3_aa: ASTKRTEQETQY

j_call: TRBJ2-3
d_call: NA
v_call: TRBV30
clone_size: NA
cdr3_aa: AWSGGDTDTQY

j_call: TRBJ1-1
d_call: TRBD1
v_call: TRBV28
clone_size: NA
cdr3_aa: ASGQGRTEAF

j_call: TRBJ1-1
d_call: NA
v_call: TRBV5-4
clone_size: NA
cdr3_aa: ASSEGGRETEAF

j_call: TRBJ2-3
d_call: NA
v_call: TRBV4-2
clone_size: few
cdr3_aa: ASSQDRGRPNTQY

j_call: TRBJ2-1
d_call: TRBD2
v_call: TRBV5-6
clone_size: once
cdr3_aa: ASSLMGVAGTRNEQF

j_call: TRBJ2-3
d_call: NA
v_call: TRBV21-1
clone_size: NA
cdr3_aa: ASSPLSAGTQY

j_call: TRBJ1-1
d_call: NA
v_call: TRBV6-5
clone_size: NA
cdr3_aa: ASGPVIDTEAF

j_call: TRBJ1-5
d_call: NA
v_call: TRBV19
clone_size: NA
cdr3_aa: ASSIGEDWGQPQH